This TCR beta chain was retrieved from a study of response to subunit inactivated influenza vaccine. Findings and caveats of the study: After each seasonal influenza vaccination, few new T cells are recruited, the authors suggested.

The table lists this clonotype with many counts. Its antigen is unidentified. TCRdb analysed the RT-PCR reads with MiXCR anew, one entry per CDR3 protein. The sample shows around 710,000 distinct CDR3 sequences, about 15% of them seen only once. The origin of this receptor is a man aged 50 to 59 who received an inactivated influenza vaccine. This specimen was PBMCs from blood, taken approximately 15 days before vaccination.

The DNA of the CDR3 is TGCGCCAGCAGCCAAAGTGGGACTAGCTACAATGAGCAGTTCTTC. Protein: CASSQSGTSYNEQFF. V gene TRBV4-3 combines with J gene TRBJ2-1; 8 bases match TRBD2. Germline trimming cut 2 bases from V and 3 bases from J; bases unmatched to any gene: 3. Germline V gene data show CDR1 as LGHNA and CDR2 as YSLEER. The CDR3 loop spans 15 amino acids.